This TCR beta chain was identified during a study of OX40 agonist ivuxolimab in advanced cancers. General study findings and limits: Near-lowest levels of clonal expansion characterized partial responders at 0.1-3.0 mg/kg. By week 6 at 0.1 to 3.0 mg/kg, blood CD4+ and CD8+ T cells had expanded clonally. Expanded clones belonging to CD8+ T cells outnumbered, on average, those of CD4+.

Clones were sequenced by immunoSEQ multiplex PCR, and TCRdb holds only the in-frame ones, with some missing. Among over 55,000 clones listed, 88% were seen once. The germline V gene encodes CDR1 MGHDK and CDR2 SYGVNS. There are 15 residues in the CDR3. V lost 4 bases, J lost 9 bases, and 5 bases stayed unmatched. A note on this clone: The antigen remains unidentified.

Enrollment shut out patients with autoimmune disease history or systemic immunosuppression. This chain links TRBV25-1 with TRBJ1-6; 11 bases match TRBD1. Specimen: CD4+ or CD8+ T cells sorted from blood, collected in a trial of the OX40 agonist ivuxolimab. The clonotype was recovered from an adult with an advanced solid tumor such as melanoma, head and neck, liver or kidney cancer. The CDR3 sequence: CASSGWGQGGSPLHF. The CDR3 region has the DNA TGTGCCAGCAGTGGGTGGGGACAGGGGGGTTCACCCCTCCACTTT.